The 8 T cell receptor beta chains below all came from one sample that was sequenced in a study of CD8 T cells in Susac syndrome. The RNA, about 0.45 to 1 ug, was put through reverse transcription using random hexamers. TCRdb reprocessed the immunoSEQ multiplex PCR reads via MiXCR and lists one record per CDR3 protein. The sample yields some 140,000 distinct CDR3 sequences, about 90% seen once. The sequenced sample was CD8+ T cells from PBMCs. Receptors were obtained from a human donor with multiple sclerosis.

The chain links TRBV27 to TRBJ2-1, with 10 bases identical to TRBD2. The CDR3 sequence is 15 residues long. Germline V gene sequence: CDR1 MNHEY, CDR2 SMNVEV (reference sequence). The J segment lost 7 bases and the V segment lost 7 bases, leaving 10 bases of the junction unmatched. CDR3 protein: CASNPRTSGMNEQFF. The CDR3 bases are TGTGCCAGCAACCCCCGGACTAGCGGTATGAATGAGCAGTTCTTC.

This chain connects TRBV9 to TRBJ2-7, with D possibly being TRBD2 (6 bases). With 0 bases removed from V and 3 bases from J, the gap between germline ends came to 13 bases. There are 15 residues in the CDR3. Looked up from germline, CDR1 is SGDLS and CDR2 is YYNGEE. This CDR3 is CASSVAGERDYEQYF. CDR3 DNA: TGTGCCAGCAGCGTAGCGGGGGAGAGGGACTACGAGCAGTACTTC.

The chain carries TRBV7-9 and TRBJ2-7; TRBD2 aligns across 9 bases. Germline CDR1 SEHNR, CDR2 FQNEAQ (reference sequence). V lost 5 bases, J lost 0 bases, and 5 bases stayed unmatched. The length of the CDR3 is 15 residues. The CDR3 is CASSPLSGSSYEQYF. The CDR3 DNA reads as TGTGCCAGCAGCCCTCTTAGCGGGAGCTCCTACGAGCAGTACTTC. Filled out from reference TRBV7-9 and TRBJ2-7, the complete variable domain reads DTGVSQNPRHKITKRGQNVTFRCDPISEHNRLYWYRQTLGQGPEFLTYFQNEAQLEKSRLLSDRFSAERPKGSFSTLEIQRTEQGDSAMYLCASSPLSGSSYEQYFGPGTRLTVT.

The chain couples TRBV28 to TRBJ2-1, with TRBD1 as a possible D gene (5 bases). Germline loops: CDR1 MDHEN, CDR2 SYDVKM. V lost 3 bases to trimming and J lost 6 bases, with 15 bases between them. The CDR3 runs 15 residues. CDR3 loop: CASSFSPRTRNEQFF. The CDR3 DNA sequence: TGTGCCAGCAGTTTTTCTCCTCGGACACGCAATGAGCAGTTCTTC.

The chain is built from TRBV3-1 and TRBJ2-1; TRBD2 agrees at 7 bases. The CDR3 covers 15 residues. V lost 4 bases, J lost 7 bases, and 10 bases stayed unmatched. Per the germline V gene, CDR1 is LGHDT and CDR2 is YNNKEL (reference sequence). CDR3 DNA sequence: TGTGCCAGCAGCCCGAGCGGGGTTGGAGAAAATGAGCAGTTCTTC. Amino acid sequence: CASSPSGVGENEQFF.

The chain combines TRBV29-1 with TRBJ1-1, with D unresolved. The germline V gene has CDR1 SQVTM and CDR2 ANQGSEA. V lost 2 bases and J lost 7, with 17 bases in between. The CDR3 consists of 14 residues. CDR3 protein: CSVEKMMTDGEAFF. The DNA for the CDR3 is TGCAGCGTTGAAAAGATGATGACTGATGGTGAAGCTTTCTTT.

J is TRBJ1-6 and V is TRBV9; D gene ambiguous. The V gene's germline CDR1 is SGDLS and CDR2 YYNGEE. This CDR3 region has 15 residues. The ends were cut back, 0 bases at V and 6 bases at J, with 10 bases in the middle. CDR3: CASSVGEFSNSPLHF. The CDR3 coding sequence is TGTGCCAGCAGCGTAGGAGAGTTCTCTAATTCACCCCTCCACTTT.

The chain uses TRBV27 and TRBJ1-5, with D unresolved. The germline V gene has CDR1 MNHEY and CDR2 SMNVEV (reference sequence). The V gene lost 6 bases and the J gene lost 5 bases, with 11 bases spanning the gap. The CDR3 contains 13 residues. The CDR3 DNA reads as TGTGCCAGCAGACTGGCCACTCATCAGCCCCAGCATTTT. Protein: CASRLATHQPQHF.